This entry lists 7 T cell receptor beta chains sequenced from one sample in a study of blood T cell repertoires in COVID-19. The table came from immunoSEQ multiplex PCR; TCRdb's copy has only in-frame clones and leaves some out. Here the sample spans around 100,000 clones, approximately 91% being singletons. Sequencing input: peripheral blood. The receptors were gathered from a woman in her fifties or sixties with acute or convalescent COVID-19.

The rearrangement uses TRBV12-5 and TRBJ2-1, with 8 bases lining up with TRBD2. The CDR3 has 15 amino acids. Looked up from germline, CDR1 is LGHNT and CDR2 is FRNRAP. Unmatched junction bases numbered 2, after V lost 2 bases and J lost 2 bases. The CDR3 DNA reads as TGTGCTAGTGGTTTGAGTAGCGGGGCCTACAATGAGCAGTTCTTC. Translation: CASGLSSGAYNEQFF.

The chain recombines TRBV7-2 with TRBJ2-1; D is possibly TRBD2 (5 bases). The CDR3 is 15 amino acids. CDR1 SGHTA and CDR2 FQGNSA come from the germline V gene. Trimming cost V 4 bases and J 1 base, with 11 bases left between them. The chain's CDR3 is CASSSESGSYNEQFF. DNA of the CDR3: TGTGCCAGCAGCTCAGAATCGGGATCCTACAATGAGCAGTTCTTC.

The chain carries TRBV5-6 and TRBJ2-7, with TRBD2 identical over 8 bases. V lost 2 bases and J lost 1; bases outside the gene matches: 2. The CDR3 extends over 14 amino acids. Germline CDR1 reads SGHDT; CDR2 reads YYEEEE. The CDR3 sequence: CASSFSGRSYEQYV. The CDR3 nucleotides are TGTGCCAGCAGCTTCAGCGGGAGATCCTACGAGCAGTACGTC.

In its sample, this clone was seen a few times. This chain joins TRBV6-5 and TRBJ2-4; TRBD2 is a possible D gene (6 bases). CDR3 length equals 13 residues. The ends were cut back, 2 bases at V and 10 bases at J, with 12 bases in the middle. Germline CDR1 and CDR2: MNHEY and SVGAGI. The CDR3 is CASSYAGLGIQYF. DNA of the CDR3: TGTGCCAGCAGTTACGCGGGACTCGGGATTCAGTACTTC.

This clone was detected only once. The chain uses TRBV14 and TRBJ2-1; D not certain. The V gene's germline CDR1 is SGHDN and CDR2 FVKESK. The CDR3 has 11 residues. The germline V and J ends were trimmed by 8 bases and 9 bases, with 11 bases remaining between them. CDR3: CASAAAFEQFF. The DNA of the CDR3 is TGTGCCAGCGCCGCGGCTTTTGAGCAGTTCTTC.

The genes are TRBV5-6 and TRBJ1-2; 10 nucleotides match TRBD1. V lost 6 bases, J lost 7 bases, and 18 bases stayed unmatched. The CDR3 consists of 17 residues. The germline V gene has CDR1 SGHDT and CDR2 YYEEEE. The CDR3 sequence: CASTLGAQTGGSPGYTF. The CDR3, as DNA: TGTGCCAGCACCCTCGGAGCGCAGACAGGGGGCTCTCCTGGCTACACCTTC.

This clone was picked up one time. V and J are TRBV27 and TRBJ2-2; 9 bases align to TRBD1. Germline CDR1 reads MNHEY; CDR2 reads SMNVEV (reference sequence). The CDR3 runs 18 residues. V gave up 5 bases and J gave up 1 base; unmatched junction bases: 11. The CDR3 DNA sequence: TGTGCCAGCAGTGTCTACAGGCCGGGACAGGGGAACACCGGGGAGCTGTTTTTT. This gives the protein CASSVYRPGQGNTGELFF.